The 13 T cell receptor beta chains given below trace back to one sample, sequenced in a study of radiation and T cells in renal cell carcinoma. This table comes from immunoSEQ multiplex PCR, and its TCRdb copy is limited to in-frame clones, with some not included. The sample comprises 90,000 to 100,000 clones, 80% to 90% of which are singletons, and approximately 8% rests with the top ten. Time point defined: baseline pretreatment blood. Noted treatment: 15 Gy SBRT to primary tumor, nephrectomy 4 weeks later. Sequencing used blood, obtained from a patient whose treatment included radiotherapy and nephrectomy. Receptor source: a man aged 50 to 59 with renal cell carcinoma.

This clone was counted only a few times. This rearrangement joins TRBV4-2 to TRBJ1-2, with 8 bases matching TRBD1. From germline, CDR1 is LGHNA and CDR2 YNFKEQ. CDR3 length: 15 residues. V trimming: 1 base; J trimming: 5 bases; junction bases outside the gene matches: 6. In nucleotides, the CDR3 is TGTGCCAGCAGCCAAGTACAGGGGGTATTGTATGGCTACACCTTC. It codes for CASSQVQGVLYGYTF.

The sample holds one count of this clone. The genes are TRBV10-3 and TRBJ1-5; D might be TRBD1 (5 bases). Germline V gives CDR1 ENHRY, CDR2 SYGVKD. CDR3 length: 13 residues. Trimming removed 5 bases from V and 3 bases from J, with 8 bases in between. The CDR3 loop is CAISPGTNQPQHF. DNA for the CDR3: TGTGCCATCAGTCCAGGGACCAATCAGCCCCAGCATTTT.

The chain couples TRBV2 to TRBJ1-5; 8 bases are a match to TRBD1. Trimming cost V 5 bases and J 6 bases; bases outside gene matches: 3. The germline CDR1 and CDR2 sequences are SNHLY and FYNNEI. The CDR3 totals 13 residues. This CDR3 is CASSRQGPQPQHF. CDR3 DNA sequence: TGTGCCAGCAGTCGACAGGGGCCTCAGCCCCAGCATTTT.

This clone was seen a single time. This chain connects TRBV5-4 to TRBJ2-1; 13 bases fit TRBD2. V gave up 4 bases and J gave up 10 bases; unmatched junction bases: 14. The CDR3 loop spans 17 amino acids. Germline V gene data show CDR1 as SGHNT and CDR2 as YYREEE (reference sequence). The DNA for the CDR3 is TGTGCCAGCAGCCCCGGGACTAGCGGGGAGATGGTAGGGGAGCAGTTCTTC. Encoded protein: CASSPGTSGEMVGEQFF.

This sequence joins TRBV6-5 and TRBJ2-7, with 8 bases fitting TRBD1. Per germline, CDR1 MNHEY and CDR2 SVGAGI. CDR3 length: 15 amino acids. V was pared by 2 bases and J by 3 bases, with 6 bases of the junction left unmatched. The CDR3 nucleotides read TGTGCCAGCAGTTACGGACAGGGATCGGGCTACGAGCAGTACTTC. Translated: CASSYGQGSGYEQYF.

The gene calls are TRBV29-1 and TRBJ2-2; weak D call: TRBD2 (6 bases). With 5 bases removed from V and 1 base from J, the gap between germline ends came to 11 bases. The germline V gene has CDR1 SQVTM and CDR2 ANQGSEA. The CDR3 is 14 amino acids. The CDR3 protein is CSVQDYRNTGELFF. The CDR3 DNA follows: TGCAGCGTTCAGGACTACCGGAACACCGGGGAGCTGTTTTTT.

The chain links TRBV21-1 to TRBJ1-5; TRBD1 was called by the table and not checked on the DNA. TRBV21-1 is reported as a pseudogene. The CDR3 has 16 amino acids. The CDR3 nucleotides read TGTGCCAGCAGCAGCGCAGGGGGCTATAGCAATCAGCCCCAGCATTTT. Its protein is CASSSAGGYSNQPQHF.

The V and J genes are TRBV9 and TRBJ1-4, with D hard to call. Germline V gives CDR1 SGDLS, CDR2 YYNGEE. The CDR3 consists of 15 residues. Trimming left V 4 bases short and J 0 bases short, with 10 bases between. The CDR3 DNA sequence: TGTGCCAGCAGCCGAACTTATGCAACTAATGAAAAACTGTTTTTT. This gives the protein CASSRTYATNEKLFF.

This chain links TRBV5-1 with TRBJ2-7; 9 nucleotides agree with TRBD1. V lost 0 bases and J lost 7; bases outside the gene matches: 11. CDR3 size: 16 residues. Germline V lookup: CDR1 SGHRS, CDR2 YFSETQ. The DNA of the CDR3 is TGCGCCAGCAGCTTGGAGGGGACAGGGTACGCTAGGGAGCAGTACTTC. It encodes CASSLEGTGYAREQYF.

V is TRBV4-3 and J is TRBJ2-7, with a tentative D call TRBD2 (5 bases). Germline V gene data show CDR1 as LGHNA and CDR2 as YSLEER. This CDR3 spans 15 amino acids. Trimming took 1 base from V and 3 from J, leaving 13 bases between them. CDR3 in amino acids: CASSQVREGYYEQYF. CDR3 DNA: TGCGCCAGCAGCCAAGTTCGGGAAGGTTACTACGAGCAGTACTTC.

This chain's CDR3 is CASRPKAVYNSPLHF. In DNA form, the CDR3 reads TGTGCCAGCAGACCCAAGGCTGTATATAATTCACCCCTCCACTTT. This chain uses TRBV6-8 with TRBJ1-6; D remains unclear. Trimming removed 6 bases at V and 4 bases at J, with 13 bases between. The V gene's germline CDR1 is MNHGY and CDR2 SAAAGT. The CDR3 contains 15 residues.

This chain's CDR3 is CAWSESRNTGELFF. The CDR3 coding sequence is TGTGCCTGGAGTGAATCCCGGAACACCGGGGAGCTGTTTTTT. The V call is TRBV30, the J call TRBJ2-2; D remains ambiguous. V was trimmed by 1 base and J by 1 base, leaving 7 bases between them. Germline V gene lookup returns CDR1 GTSNPN and CDR2 SVGIG (reference sequence). This CDR3 spans 14 amino acids.

The chain is built from TRBV4-2 and TRBJ2-3; TRBD1 or TRBD2 may be the D gene (5 bases each). CDR1 and CDR2 (germline): LGHNA, YNFKEQ. Trimming removed 1 base at V and 3 bases at J, with 14 bases between. The CDR3 extends over 16 amino acids. In DNA form, the CDR3 reads TGTGCCAGCAGCCAAGGGGTGGGGGACGAGACAGATACGCAGTATTTT. It yields the protein CASSQGVGDETDTQYF.